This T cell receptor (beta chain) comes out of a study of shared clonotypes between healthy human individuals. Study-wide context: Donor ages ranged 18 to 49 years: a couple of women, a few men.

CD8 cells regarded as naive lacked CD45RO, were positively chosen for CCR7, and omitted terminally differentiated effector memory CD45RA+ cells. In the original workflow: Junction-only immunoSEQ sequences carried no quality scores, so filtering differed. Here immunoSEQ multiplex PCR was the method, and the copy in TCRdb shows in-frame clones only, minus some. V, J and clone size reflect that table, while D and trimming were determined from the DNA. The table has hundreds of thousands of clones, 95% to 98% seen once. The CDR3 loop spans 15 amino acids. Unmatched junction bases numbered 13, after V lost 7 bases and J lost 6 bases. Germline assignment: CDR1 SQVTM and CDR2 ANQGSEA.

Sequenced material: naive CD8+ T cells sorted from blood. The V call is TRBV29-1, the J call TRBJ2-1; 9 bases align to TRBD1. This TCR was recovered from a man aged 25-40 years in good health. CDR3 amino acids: CSAETGGKGSNEQFF. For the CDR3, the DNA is TGCAGCGCGGAAACAGGGGGCAAAGGGTCCAATGAGCAGTTCTTC.